Listed below are T cell receptor beta chains from one sample, sequenced in a study of T cells in Graves' hyperthyroidism and ophthalmopathy. TCRdb re-called the multiplex PCR reads with MiXCR, one entry per CDR3 protein. The sample shows around 690,000 distinct CDR3 sequences, 17% of them seen only once. The sample taken for sequencing was blood. These receptor sequences come from a man aged 50-59 years with Graves' hyperthyroidism. Each CDR3 is given with its conserved first and last residue. A D gene is named only where the DNA matches it firmly. Clone size is stated in some rows and not others, as once, few, many or a class when expanded.

V gene: TRBV10-3; clone size: many; J gene: TRBJ1-2; D gene: .; CDR3 protein: CAISEGRVGYGYTF
V gene: TRBV5-5; clone size: .; J gene: TRBJ2-3; D gene: TRBD2; CDR3 protein: CASSQVSASGLTDTQYF
V gene: TRBV20-1; clone size: many; J gene: TRBJ2-1; D gene: TRBD2; CDR3 protein: CSAGGTSGYNEQFF
V gene: TRBV3-1; clone size: few; J gene: TRBJ2-1; D gene: .; CDR3 protein: CASSQEGEGRAAYNEQFF
V gene: TRBV20-1; clone size: few; J gene: TRBJ1-2; D gene: .; CDR3 protein: CSARGGYGIYNYGYTF
V gene: TRBV7-2; clone size: many; J gene: TRBJ2-5; D gene: TRBD2; CDR3 protein: CASSPPGLAGAETQYF
V gene: TRBV3-1; clone size: few; J gene: TRBJ1-2; D gene: .; CDR3 protein: CASSQDQKTTLYNGYTF
V gene: TRBV20-1; clone size: many; J gene: TRBJ2-7; D gene: .; CDR3 protein: CSALGGRRVYEQYF
V gene: TRBV27; clone size: .; J gene: TRBJ2-1; D gene: .; CDR3 protein: CASSLWGAGSYNEQFF
V gene: TRBV30; clone size: .; J gene: TRBJ2-1; D gene: TRBD2; CDR3 protein: CAWGLAGGLEQFF
V gene: TRBV30; clone size: .; J gene: TRBJ2-4; D gene: .; CDR3 protein: CAWSPLQNIQYF
V gene: TRBV19; clone size: few; J gene: TRBJ1-5; D gene: .; CDR3 protein: CASRPGLSNQPQHF
V gene: TRBV29-1; clone size: many; J gene: TRBJ1-1; D gene: .; CDR3 protein: CSVEVPNTEAFF
V gene: TRBV12-3/TRBV12-4; clone size: many; J gene: TRBJ1-2; D gene: .; CDR3 protein: CASSYGGSVGYTF
V gene: TRBV28; clone size: many; J gene: TRBJ1-6; D gene: TRBD1; CDR3 protein: CASSPRTGYNSPLHF
V gene: TRBV29-1; clone size: many; J gene: TRBJ1-1; D gene: .; CDR3 protein: CSVGSETLNTEAFF
V gene: TRBV30; clone size: .; J gene: TRBJ2-3; D gene: TRBD2; CDR3 protein: CAWSSREVASTDTQYF
V gene: TRBV20-1; clone size: few; J gene: TRBJ1-2; D gene: TRBD1; CDR3 protein: CSASGTVNYGYTF
V gene: TRBV11-2; clone size: many; J gene: TRBJ1-2; D gene: .; CDR3 protein: CASSLDGYGYGYTF
V gene: TRBV13; clone size: few; J gene: TRBJ2-2; D gene: .; CDR3 protein: CASSRRGELFF
V gene: TRBV11-2; clone size: .; J gene: TRBJ2-5; D gene: .; CDR3 protein: CASSPTWGQETQYF
V gene: TRBV25-1; clone size: few; J gene: TRBJ2-1; D gene: .; CDR3 protein: CAPPPIRDEQFF
V gene: TRBV5-1; clone size: many; J gene: TRBJ2-7; D gene: .; CDR3 protein: CASSLGRSYEEQYF
V gene: TRBV27; clone size: many; J gene: TRBJ2-7; D gene: TRBD1; CDR3 protein: CATGQGGPYEQYF
V gene: TRBV19; clone size: .; J gene: TRBJ2-2; D gene: TRBD1; CDR3 protein: CASSRGTGRATGELFF
V gene: TRBV2; clone size: many; J gene: TRBJ1-1; D gene: .; CDR3 protein: CASCTYTEAFF
V gene: TRBV25-1; clone size: few; J gene: TRBJ2-1; D gene: TRBD1; CDR3 protein: CATGQGGDEQFF
V gene: TRBV20-1; clone size: many; J gene: TRBJ2-1; D gene: TRBD2; CDR3 protein: CSVLSGLVHDEQFF
V gene: TRBV4-2; clone size: .; J gene: TRBJ2-5; D gene: .; CDR3 protein: CASSQDRYGRETQYF
V gene: TRBV9; clone size: .; J gene: TRBJ2-3; D gene: TRBD2; CDR3 protein: CASSVPTGTSGSGTDTQYF
V gene: TRBV2; clone size: many; J gene: TRBJ2-2; D gene: .; CDR3 protein: CASSDLDVNTGELFF
V gene: TRBV5-1; clone size: .; J gene: TRBJ2-3; D gene: TRBD2; CDR3 protein: CASSPRTLAGGPDTQYF
V gene: TRBV27; clone size: many; J gene: TRBJ1-1; D gene: .; CDR3 protein: CASKRDMNTEAFF
V gene: TRBV5-1; clone size: few; J gene: TRBJ1-1; D gene: TRBD1; CDR3 protein: CASSLAPRGRGDTEAFF
V gene: TRBV11-2; clone size: many; J gene: TRBJ2-1; D gene: .; CDR3 protein: CASSLGSADNEQFF
V gene: TRBV19; clone size: many; J gene: TRBJ1-2; D gene: .; CDR3 protein: CASSIGDRTVHGYTF
V gene: TRBV20-1; clone size: many; J gene: TRBJ1-6; D gene: .; CDR3 protein: CSATGANSPLHF
V gene: TRBV7-9; clone size: few; J gene: TRBJ2-7; D gene: TRBD1; CDR3 protein: CASSLAPTGGREQYF
V gene: TRBV7-3; clone size: few; J gene: TRBJ2-1; D gene: TRBD2; CDR3 protein: CASSPSGRAPLNEQFF
V gene: TRBV7-9; clone size: few; J gene: TRBJ2-1; D gene: TRBD1; CDR3 protein: CASSYPGQGADEQFF
V gene: TRBV15; clone size: many; J gene: TRBJ2-1; D gene: TRBD2; CDR3 protein: CATILASGSNEQFF
V gene: TRBV7-9; clone size: .; J gene: TRBJ2-7; D gene: .; CDR3 protein: CASSLAGLGVSSYEQYF
V gene: TRBV11-2; clone size: many; J gene: TRBJ2-2; D gene: TRBD2; CDR3 protein: CASSLVAGANTGELFF
V gene: TRBV28; clone size: .; J gene: TRBJ2-3; D gene: .; CDR3 protein: CASSSGLRTDTQYF
V gene: TRBV2; clone size: many; J gene: TRBJ2-7; D gene: .; CDR3 protein: CASVVGVTYEQYF
V gene: TRBV6-6; clone size: few; J gene: TRBJ2-5; D gene: .; CDR3 protein: CASSYEGSETQYF
V gene: TRBV29-1; clone size: .; J gene: TRBJ1-1; D gene: .; CDR3 protein: CSVESGPEGAFF
V gene: TRBV2; clone size: many; J gene: TRBJ2-5; D gene: .; CDR3 protein: CASSDRAWVGETQYF
V gene: TRBV6-1; clone size: .; J gene: TRBJ2-3; D gene: .; CDR3 protein: CASSEVTGNGLRSANTQYF
V gene: TRBV27; clone size: many; J gene: TRBJ1-2; D gene: .; CDR3 protein: CASSPGPPIHGYTF
V gene: TRBV28; clone size: .; J gene: TRBJ2-5; D gene: .; CDR3 protein: CASSFLAGTQYF
V gene: TRBV28; clone size: many; J gene: TRBJ1-6; D gene: .; CDR3 protein: CASSPTDGGDSPLHF
V gene: TRBV19; clone size: few; J gene: TRBJ2-6; D gene: TRBD2; CDR3 protein: CASSPGLAGVGANVLTF
V gene: TRBV11-2; clone size: many; J gene: TRBJ2-3; D gene: .; CDR3 protein: CASSSGGPDTQYF
V gene: TRBV5-1; clone size: many; J gene: TRBJ2-3; D gene: .; CDR3 protein: CASSLDGSTDTQYF